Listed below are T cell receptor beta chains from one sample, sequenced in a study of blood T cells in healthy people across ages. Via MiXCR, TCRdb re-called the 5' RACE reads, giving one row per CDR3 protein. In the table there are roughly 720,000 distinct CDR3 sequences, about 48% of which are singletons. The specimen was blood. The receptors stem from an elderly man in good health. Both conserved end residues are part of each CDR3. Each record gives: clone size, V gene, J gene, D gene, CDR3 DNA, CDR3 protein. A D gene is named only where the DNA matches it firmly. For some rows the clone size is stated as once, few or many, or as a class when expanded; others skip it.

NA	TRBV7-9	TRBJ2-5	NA	TGTGCCAGCAGCACGACTGACAGTGGGGTGCAAACCCAGTACTTC	CASSTTDSGVQTQYF
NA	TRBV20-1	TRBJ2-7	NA	TGCAGTGCTAGAGATGGGACACGGGGTCCCTGCGAGCAGTACTTC	CSARDGTRGPCEQYF
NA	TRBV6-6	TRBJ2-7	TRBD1	TGTGCCAGCTTTAAAGGGGGCTCTTCTTCCTACGAGCAGTACTTC	CASFKGGSSSYEQYF
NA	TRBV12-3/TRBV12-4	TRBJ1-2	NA	TGTGCCAGCAGTCCGACGGTTTATGGCCACACCTTC	CASSPTVYGHTF
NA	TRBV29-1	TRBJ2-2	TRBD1	TGCAGCGTTGAACTGGGACAGGGGGCCACCGGGGAGCTGTTTTTT	CSVELGQGATGELFF
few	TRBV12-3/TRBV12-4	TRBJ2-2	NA	TGTGCCAGCAGTGTCCGGGGGACCCCAACCGGGGAGCTGTTTTTT	CASSVRGTPTGELFF
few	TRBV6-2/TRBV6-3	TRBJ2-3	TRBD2	TGTGCCAGCAGCAATCGACTAGCGGGGACCTCCGACGGATACGCGTATTTT	CASSNRLAGTSDGYAYF
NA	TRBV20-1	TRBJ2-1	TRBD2	TGCAGTGCTACGAAATATATCGGCGGGAGATACAATGAGCAGTTCTTC	CSATKYIGGRYNEQFF
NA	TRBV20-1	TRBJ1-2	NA	TGCAGTGCTAGAACCGACCGGGCCTCAGCTAACTATGGCTACACCTTC	CSARTDRASANYGYTF
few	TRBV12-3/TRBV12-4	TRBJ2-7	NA	TGTGCCAGCAGTTTAGACACTTCGGGGCAGTACTTC	CASSLDTSGQYF
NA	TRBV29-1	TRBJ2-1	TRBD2	TGCAGCGTTGAAAGTAGCGGGAGGATGTATGAGCAGTTCTTC	CSVESSGRMYEQFF
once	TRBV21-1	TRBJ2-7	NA	TGTGCCAGCAGCAAAGCCCCGCAGGGAATCTCCTACGAGCAGTACTTC	CASSKAPQGISYEQYF
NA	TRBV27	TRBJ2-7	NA	TGTGCCAGCAGTGTATTTAGGTCAGGCGAGCAGTACTTC	CASSVFRSGEQYF
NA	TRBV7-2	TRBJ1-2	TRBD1	TGTGCCAGCAGCTCGACGACAGGGGGCGCCCCGGGTAGGGGCTACACCTTC	CASSSTTGGAPGRGYTF
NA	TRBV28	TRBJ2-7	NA	TGTGCCAGCAGCCCGCCGACCCTGACCTACGAGCAGTACTTC	CASSPPTLTYEQYF
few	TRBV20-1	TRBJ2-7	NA	TGCAGTGCTAGAGGGACTACCCCTTACGAGCAGTACTTC	CSARGTTPYEQYF